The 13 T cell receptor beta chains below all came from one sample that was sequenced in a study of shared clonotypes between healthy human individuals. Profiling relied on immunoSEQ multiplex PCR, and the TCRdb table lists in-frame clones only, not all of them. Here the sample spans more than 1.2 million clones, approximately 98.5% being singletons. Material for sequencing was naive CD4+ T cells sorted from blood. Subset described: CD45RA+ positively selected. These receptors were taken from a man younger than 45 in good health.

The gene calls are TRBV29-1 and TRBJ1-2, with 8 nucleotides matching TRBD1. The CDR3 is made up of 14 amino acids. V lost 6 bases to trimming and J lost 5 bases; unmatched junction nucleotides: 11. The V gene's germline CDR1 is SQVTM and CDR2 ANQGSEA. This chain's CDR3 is CSVESGTGTYGYTF. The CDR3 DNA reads TGCAGCGTAGAATCCGGGACAGGTACATATGGCTACACCTTC.

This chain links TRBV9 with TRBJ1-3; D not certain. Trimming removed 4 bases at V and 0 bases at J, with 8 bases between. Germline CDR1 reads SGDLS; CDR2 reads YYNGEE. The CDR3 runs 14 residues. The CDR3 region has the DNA TGTGCCAGCAGCCTACTCGGCTCTGGAAACACCATATATTTT. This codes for CASSLLGSGNTIYF.

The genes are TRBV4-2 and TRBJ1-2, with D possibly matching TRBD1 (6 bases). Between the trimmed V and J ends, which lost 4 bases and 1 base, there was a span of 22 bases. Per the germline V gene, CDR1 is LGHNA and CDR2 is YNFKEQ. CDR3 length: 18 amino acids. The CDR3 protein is CASSRTNPGTQLNYGYTF. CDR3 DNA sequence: TGTGCCAGCAGCCGAACTAACCCCGGGACACAACTTAACTATGGCTACACCTTC.

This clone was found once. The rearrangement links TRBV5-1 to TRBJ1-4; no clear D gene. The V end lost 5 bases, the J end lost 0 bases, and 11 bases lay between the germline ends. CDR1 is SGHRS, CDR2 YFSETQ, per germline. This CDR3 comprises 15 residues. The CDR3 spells CASSLAGPTNEKLFF. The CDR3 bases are TGCGCCAGCAGTCTGGCAGGTCCAACTAATGAAAAACTGTTTTTT.

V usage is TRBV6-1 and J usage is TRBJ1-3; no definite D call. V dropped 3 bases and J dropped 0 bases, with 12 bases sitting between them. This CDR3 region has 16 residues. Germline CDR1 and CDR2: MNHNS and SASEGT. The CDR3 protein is CASSDLTQASGNTIYF. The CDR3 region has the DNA TGTGCCAGCAGTGATCTGACTCAAGCCTCTGGAAACACCATATATTTT.

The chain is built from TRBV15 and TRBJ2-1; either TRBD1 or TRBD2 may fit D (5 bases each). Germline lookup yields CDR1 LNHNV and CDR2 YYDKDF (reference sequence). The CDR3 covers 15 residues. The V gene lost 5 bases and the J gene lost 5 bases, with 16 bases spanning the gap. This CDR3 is CATSSRLGTDNEQFF. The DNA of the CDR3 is TGTGCCACCAGCTCTCGACTGGGGACGGACAATGAGCAGTTCTTC.

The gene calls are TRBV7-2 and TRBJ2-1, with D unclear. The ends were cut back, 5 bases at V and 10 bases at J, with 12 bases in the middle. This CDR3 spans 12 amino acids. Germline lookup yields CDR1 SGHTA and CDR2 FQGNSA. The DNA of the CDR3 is TGTGCCAGCAGCCGCCGTCGACACGAGCAGTTCTTC. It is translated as CASSRRRHEQFF.

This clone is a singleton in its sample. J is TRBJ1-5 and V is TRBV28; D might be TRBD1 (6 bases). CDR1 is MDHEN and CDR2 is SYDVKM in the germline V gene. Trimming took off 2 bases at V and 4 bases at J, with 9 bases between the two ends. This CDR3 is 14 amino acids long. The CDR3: CASSLNRDNQPQHF. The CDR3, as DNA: TGTGCCAGCAGTTTAAACAGGGATAATCAGCCCCAGCATTTT.

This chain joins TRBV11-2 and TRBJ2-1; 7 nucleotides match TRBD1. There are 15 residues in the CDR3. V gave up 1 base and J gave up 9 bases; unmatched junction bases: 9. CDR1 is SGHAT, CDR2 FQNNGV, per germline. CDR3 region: CASSLGIQGSSEQFF. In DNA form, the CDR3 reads TGTGCCAGCAGCTTAGGAATACAGGGGAGTAGTGAGCAGTTCTTC.

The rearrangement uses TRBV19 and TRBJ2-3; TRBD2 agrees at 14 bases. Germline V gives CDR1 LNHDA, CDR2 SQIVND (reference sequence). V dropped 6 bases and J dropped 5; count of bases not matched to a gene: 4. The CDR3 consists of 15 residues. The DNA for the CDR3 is TGTGCCAGTAGCCCGACTAGCGGGGGGGAAGATACGCAGTATTTT. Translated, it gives CASSPTSGGEDTQYF.

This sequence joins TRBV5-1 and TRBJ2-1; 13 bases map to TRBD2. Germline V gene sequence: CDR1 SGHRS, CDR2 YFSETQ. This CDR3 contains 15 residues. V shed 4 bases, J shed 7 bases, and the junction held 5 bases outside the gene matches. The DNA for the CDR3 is TGCGCCAGCAGCCCGGGGACTAGCGGGAAGAATGAGCAGTTCTTC. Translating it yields CASSPGTSGKNEQFF. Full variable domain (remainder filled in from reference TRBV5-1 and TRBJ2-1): KAGVTQTPRYLIKTRGQQVTLSCSPISGHRSVSWYQQTPGQGLQFLFEYFSETQRNKGNFPGRFSGRQFSNSRSEMNVSTLELGDSALYLCASSPGTSGKNEQFFGPGTRLTVL.

The DNA for the CDR3 is TGTGCCAGCAGTGCGACTACCCTAAGCTACGAGCAGTACTTC. Residues: CASSATTLSYEQYF. The rearrangement uses TRBV2 and TRBJ2-7; maybe TRBD2 (5 bases). With 4 bases removed from V and 3 bases from J, the gap between germline ends came to 13 bases. CDR3 size: 14 residues. CDR1 and CDR2 from the germline V gene are SNHLY and FYNNEI.

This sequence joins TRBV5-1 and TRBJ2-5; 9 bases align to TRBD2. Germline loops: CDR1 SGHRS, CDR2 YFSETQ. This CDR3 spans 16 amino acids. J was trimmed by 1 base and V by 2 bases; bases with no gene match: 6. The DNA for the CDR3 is TGCGCCAGCAGCTTAAGGACTAGCGTTTCCCAAGAGACCCAGTACTTC. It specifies CASSLRTSVSQETQYF.